What follows are 22 T cell receptor beta chains derived from one specimen sequenced in a study of blood T cell repertoires in COVID-19. Only in-frame clones appear in the TCRdb table, and some are missing; sequencing was by immunoSEQ multiplex PCR. The sample comprises a few hundred thousand clones, about 91% of which are singletons, and around an eighth rests with the top ten. The sequencing input was peripheral blood. Receptors were obtained from a woman in her 50s with COVID-19, enrolled during active disease.

The chain recombines TRBV7-2 with TRBJ1-6; D is ambiguous. V was pared by 5 bases and J by 5 bases, with 16 bases between. Germline V CDR1 and CDR2: SGHTA, FQGNSA. CDR3 length equals 16 residues. The CDR3 DNA reads TGTGCCAGCAGCATAGGGTCCCGGTTGGATAATTCACCCCTCCACTTT. Its protein product is CASSIGSRLDNSPLHF.

This chain links TRBV7-2 with TRBJ1-1; D might be TRBD1 (5 bases). Germline V lookup: CDR1 SGHTA, CDR2 FQGNSA. The V gene lost 1 base and the J gene lost 0 bases, with 9 bases spanning the gap. The CDR3 has 15 residues. The CDR3 bases are TGTGCCAGCAGCTTAGTCGCAGGGTTGAACACTGAAGCTTTCTTT. Amino acids: CASSLVAGLNTEAFF. Full variable domain (missing parts from reference TRBV7-2 and TRBJ1-1): GAGVSQSPSNKVTEKGKDVELRCDPISGHTALYWYRQSLGQGLEFLIYFQGNSAPDKSGLPSDRFSAERTGGSVSTLTIQRTQQEDSAVYLCASSLVAGLNTEAFFGQGTRLTVV.

The chain recombines TRBV9 with TRBJ1-4; no firm D call. The CDR3 runs 14 residues. Germline-derived CDR1 and CDR2 are SGDLS and YYNGEE. The V and J ends lost 0 bases and 8 bases respectively, with 11 bases between them. CDR3 sequence: CASSVAGIGEKLFF. CDR3 DNA: TGTGCCAGCAGCGTAGCGGGGATAGGGGAAAAACTGTTTTTT.

J is TRBJ1-1 and V is TRBV2; D remains unclear. The CDR3 runs 15 residues. Germline V gene data show CDR1 as SNHLY and CDR2 as FYNNEI. Between the trimmed V and J ends, which lost 2 bases and 1 base, there was a span of 11 bases. CDR3 in DNA: TGTGCCAGCAGTGAACTGGGGAGAGGGAACACTGAAGCTTTCTTT. Amino acids: CASSELGRGNTEAFF.

This chain links TRBV13 with TRBJ1-1; 8 bases match TRBD1. The CDR3 runs 15 residues. Germline V lookup: CDR1 PRHDT, CDR2 FYEKMQ (reference sequence). J was trimmed by 3 bases and V by 6 bases; bases with no gene match: 9. The CDR3 spells CASSPPRTGYTEAFF. CDR3 DNA sequence: TGTGCCAGCAGTCCTCCCCGGACAGGGTACACTGAAGCTTTCTTT.

This clone was observed a few times. V gene TRBV19 combines with J gene TRBJ1-1; TRBD1 aligns across 7 bases. After removal of 5 bases from V and 1 base from J, the junction contained 7 bases not matched to a gene. Germline V gene sequence: CDR1 LNHDA, CDR2 SQIVND (reference sequence). The CDR3 extends over 15 amino acids. The CDR3 DNA is TGTGCCAGTAGTTTATCAGGGGGAGGGAACACTGAAGCTTTCTTT. Its translation: CASSLSGGGNTEAFF.

This chain connects TRBV28 to TRBJ1-3; tentatively, D is TRBD1 (5 bases). Germline loops: CDR1 MDHEN, CDR2 SYDVKM. This CDR3 has 16 residues. Trimming took off 6 bases at V and 6 bases at J, with 21 bases between the two ends. In DNA form, the CDR3 reads TGTGCCAGCAGGGTTACCCTGGGGCAAGGGGCAAACACCATATATTTT. Protein sequence: CASRVTLGQGANTIYF. Full variable domain (missing parts from reference TRBV28 and TRBJ1-3): DVKVTQSSRYLVKRTGEKVFLECVQDMDHENMFWYRQDPGLGLRLIYFSYDVKMKEKGDIPEGYSVSREKKERFSLILESASTNQTSMYLCASRVTLGQGANTIYFGEGSWLTVV.

The V gene is TRBV2, the J gene TRBJ2-3; 8 positions match TRBD1. V trimming: 7 bases; J trimming: 3 bases; junction bases outside the gene matches: 6. The CDR3 has 14 residues. Per germline, CDR1 SNHLY and CDR2 FYNNEI. CDR3 amino acids: CASMRDRSTDTQYF. CDR3 in DNA: TGTGCCAGCATGAGGGACAGGTCGACAGATACGCAGTATTTT.

The chain carries TRBV5-1 and TRBJ2-5; D gene ambiguous. The CDR3 loop spans 12 amino acids. Germline-derived CDR1 and CDR2 are SGHRS and YFSETQ. The V end was cut by 2 bases, the J end by 2 bases, with 4 bases between. CDR3 amino acids: CASSFQQETQYF. The CDR3 region has the DNA TGCGCCAGCAGCTTCCAACAAGAGACCCAGTACTTC.

The CDR3 DNA reads TGCAGCGTCGCGGGACGGCTGAACACTGAAGCTTTCTTT. It codes for CSVAGRLNTEAFF. The chain combines TRBV29-1 with TRBJ1-1; D may be TRBD1 (5 bases). Trimming shortened V by 6 bases and J by 0 bases, and 11 bases separated the two germline ends. Germline CDR1 SQVTM, CDR2 ANQGSEA. The CDR3 contains 13 residues.

The J gene is TRBJ1-4, the V gene TRBV9; tentatively, D is TRBD1 (5 bases). The V end lost 5 bases, the J end lost 8 bases, and 13 bases lay between the germline ends. The CDR3 is 13 residues long. CDR1 SGDLS and CDR2 YYNGEE come from the germline V gene. CDR3 protein: CASSPGGREKLFF. The CDR3 coding sequence is TGTGCCAGCAGTCCGGGGGGACGGGAAAAACTGTTTTTT.

In DNA, the CDR3 is TGTGCCACCAGTGCCCGACCGGGGGACAGGGGGGTATCACCCCTCCACTTT. Residues: CATSARPGDRGVSPLHF. V and J are TRBV24-1 and TRBJ1-6; 11 bases are shared with TRBD1. The V segment lost 5 bases and the J segment 10 bases; nucleotides outside the gene matches: 12. The CDR3 totals 17 residues. Germline V CDR1 and CDR2: KGHDR, SFDVKD.

DNA of the CDR3: TGTGCCAGTAGTCTTCAGGGGCGGGAAGCTTTCTTT. It is translated as CASSLQGREAFF. The rearrangement uses TRBV19 and TRBJ1-1, with D perhaps matching TRBD1 (6 bases). V dropped 5 bases and J dropped 8 bases, with 12 bases sitting between them. CDR1 is LNHDA, CDR2 SQIVND, per germline (reference sequence). The CDR3 covers 12 residues.

CDR3 protein: CASSRQTFTDTQYF. As DNA, the CDR3 is TGTGCCAGCAGTCGTCAGACATTCACAGATACGCAGTATTTT. The chain couples TRBV27 to TRBJ2-3; D unclear. The V gene lost 5 bases and the J gene lost 2 bases, with 11 bases spanning the gap. The CDR3 runs to 14 residues. Germline V gene sequence: CDR1 MNHEY, CDR2 SMNVEV (reference sequence).

The chain has TRBV6-5 and TRBJ1-2; a possible D gene is TRBD1 (5 bases). The V gene's germline CDR1 is MNHEY and CDR2 SVGAGI. V lost 4 bases to trimming and J lost 5 bases, with 14 bases between them. The CDR3 runs to 14 residues. The CDR3 region has the DNA TGTGCCAGCAGTTCGCCTACAGGACATTATGGCTACACCTTC. Amino acids: CASSSPTGHYGYTF.

CDR3 sequence: CASSTPAGQTSGNTIYF. CDR3 bases: TGTGCCAGTAGTACACCCGCGGGACAGACCTCTGGAAACACCATATATTTT. The chain recombines TRBV19 with TRBJ1-3; TRBD1 agrees at 7 bases. The CDR3 is 17 amino acids. Trimming at V came to 4 bases and at J to 0 bases, leaving 9 bases not matched to a gene. Germline-derived CDR1 and CDR2 are LNHDA and SQIVND (reference sequence).

This clone has only a few counts. J is TRBJ1-3 and V is TRBV18; D is perhaps TRBD1 (5 bases). Trimming pared 6 bases from V and 2 bases from J, leaving 14 bases between. CDR1 KGHSH and CDR2 LQKENI come from the germline V gene. This CDR3 spans 15 amino acids. The CDR3 reads CASSPTPGAGNTIYF. CDR3 DNA sequence: TGTGCCAGCTCGCCCACGCCGGGGGCTGGAAACACCATATATTTT.

V is TRBV19 and J is TRBJ1-2; 7 bases are a match to TRBD1. This CDR3 comprises 13 residues. V lost 8 bases, J lost 7 bases, and 10 bases stayed unmatched. Per the germline V gene, CDR1 is LNHDA and CDR2 is SQIVND (reference sequence). The CDR3 sequence: CASAGTERLGYTF. The CDR3 nucleotides read TGTGCCAGTGCCGGGACAGAGCGCCTTGGCTACACCTTC.

The CDR3 reads CASSANTDTQYF. The CDR3 coding sequence is TGTGCCAGCAGCGCTAACACAGATACGCAGTATTTT. V usage is TRBV11-3 and J usage is TRBJ2-3; D is ambiguous. Germline V gives CDR1 SGHNT, CDR2 YENEEA. V was pared by 5 bases and J by 2 bases, with 5 bases between. CDR3 length equals 12 residues. Based on the CDR3 plus reference TRBV11-3 and TRBJ2-3, the full variable domain is EAGVVQSPRYKIIEKKQPVAFWCNPISGHNTLYWYLQNLGQGPELLIRYENEEAVDDSQLPKDRFSAERLKGVDSTLKIQPAELGDSAVYLCASSANTDTQYFGPGTRLTVL.

The V and J genes are TRBV6-1 and TRBJ1-2; no reliable D call. V shed 3 bases and J shed 7 bases, with 9 bases lying between them. This CDR3 is 12 amino acids long. CDR1 is MNHNS, CDR2 SASEGT, per germline. CDR3 sequence: CASSEVNGGYTF. The CDR3 coding sequence is TGTGCCAGCAGTGAGGTGAACGGTGGCTACACCTTC.

The chain combines TRBV19 with TRBJ1-2; 7 bases are shared with TRBD1. The ends lost 4 bases at V and 6 bases at J; junction bases unmatched: 14. The CDR3 is 16 amino acids. Per germline, CDR1 LNHDA and CDR2 SQIVND (reference sequence). The CDR3 spells CASSTIGDRARDGYTF. The CDR3 DNA reads as TGTGCCAGTAGTACCATAGGCGACAGGGCTCGGGATGGCTACACCTTC. Supplemented by reference TRBV19 and TRBJ1-2, the full variable domain reads DGGITQSPKYLFRKEGQNVTLSCEQNLNHDAMYWYRQDPGQGLRLIYYSQIVNDFQKGDIAEGYSVSREKKESFPLTVTSAQKNPTAFYLCASSTIGDRARDGYTFGSGTRLTVV.

CDR3 amino acids: CASSRDQGETQYF. CDR3 coding DNA: TGTGCCAGCAGCCGGGATCAGGGGGAGACCCAGTACTTC. The chain combines TRBV7-2 with TRBJ2-5; the D gene is possibly TRBD1 (6 bases). Deletions cut 5 bases from V and 5 bases from J, with 12 bases between. The CDR3 extends over 13 amino acids. Germline lookup yields CDR1 SGHTA and CDR2 FQGNSA.